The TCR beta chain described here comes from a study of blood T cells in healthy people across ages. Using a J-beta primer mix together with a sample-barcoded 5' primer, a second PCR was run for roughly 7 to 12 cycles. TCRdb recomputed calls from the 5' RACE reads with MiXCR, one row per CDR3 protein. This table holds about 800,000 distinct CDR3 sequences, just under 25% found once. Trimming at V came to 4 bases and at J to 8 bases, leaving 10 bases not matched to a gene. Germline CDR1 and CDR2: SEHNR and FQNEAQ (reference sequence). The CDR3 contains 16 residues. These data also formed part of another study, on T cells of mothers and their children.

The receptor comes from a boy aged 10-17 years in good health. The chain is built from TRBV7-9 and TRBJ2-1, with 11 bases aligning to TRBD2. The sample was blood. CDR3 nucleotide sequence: TGTGCCAGCAGCTCATCCTTAGCGGGAGGGCCACATGAGCAGTTCTTC. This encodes CASSSSLAGGPHEQFF. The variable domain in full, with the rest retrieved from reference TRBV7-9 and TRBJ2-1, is DTGVSQNPRHKITKRGQNVTFRCDPISEHNRLYWYRQTLGQGPEFLTYFQNEAQLEKSRLLSDRFSAERPKGSFSTLEIQRTEQGDSAMYLCASSSSLAGGPHEQFFGPGTRLTVL.